These 28 T cell receptor beta chains came from one sample sequenced in a study of T cells in women clearing cervical HPV infection. Produced via immunoSEQ multiplex PCR; TCRdb's table is partial and in-frame only. Its clone listing holds about 19,000 clones. Input material: blood buffy coat. These receptors all stem from a woman between 18 and 69 years old with a cervical HPV16 infection that either progressed to CIN3+ or cleared (not recorded which).

A remark on this clone: The DNA ends 3 residues before the CDR3 does, and the rest of the CDR3 is filled in from the germline J gene. The chain joins TRBV20-1 to TRBJ1-5; a possible D gene is TRBD1 (5 bases). This CDR3 has 13 residues. The germline V gene has CDR1 DFQATT and CDR2 SNEGSKA (reference sequence). V lost 3 bases, J lost 6 bases, and 12 bases lay in between. The DNA read from the CDR3 is TGCAGTGCTAGTAAAGGGGAGGGTCAGCCC. It yields the protein CSASKGEGQP. Given in full, the CDR3 is CSASKGEGQPQHF.

With respect to this clone: The sequenced fragment ends 3 residues before the CDR3 boundary, so the rest is inferred from the germline J gene. The genes are TRBV6-2 or TRBV6-3 and TRBJ2-3; 7 bases line up with TRBD2. The CDR3 loop spans 14 amino acids. Germline loops: CDR1 MNHEY, CDR2 SVGEGT. The CDR3 spells CASSGLGGNQPQYF. CDR3 DNA (partial): TGTGCCAGCAGTGGTTTGGGGGGGAATCAGCCG.

About this clone itself: The read ends 3 residues early relative to the CDR3; the germline J gene fills the gap. The chain links TRBV19 to TRBJ1-2; 8 bases fit TRBD1. Germline lookup yields CDR1 LNHDA and CDR2 SQIVND (reference sequence). The CDR3 has 19 residues. The CDR3 sequence: CASSARTGNLWGTSYDYTF. Incomplete CDR3 DNA: TGTGCCAGCTCCGCCAGGACAGGGAACTTGTGGGGGACCTCCTACGAC.

Remarks on this clone: The read comes to an end 3 residues before the CDR3 does, leaving the germline J gene to fill in the end. The chain is built from TRBV15 and TRBJ2-3; 12 nucleotides match TRBD2. Germline V gives CDR1 LNHNV, CDR2 YYDKDF (reference sequence). The V and J ends lost 4 bases and 0 bases, in that order; junction bases with no gene match: 8. This CDR3 has 18 residues. The CDR3 loop reads CATSNPSGGALSTDTQYF. The CDR3 bases that were read are TGTGCCACCAGCAATCCTAGCGGGGGGGCCCTTAGCACAGATACG.

Turning to this clone: The CDR3 end is not reached by the read, which stops 3 residues before it; the germline J gene fills it in. The chain carries TRBV5-6 and TRBJ1-2, with 9 nucleotides matching TRBD1. This CDR3 spans 14 amino acids. Germline V gene data show CDR1 as SGHDT and CDR2 as YYEEEE. V was clipped by 4 bases and J by 6 bases; unmatched bases: 7. CDR3 bases read: TGTGCCAGCAGCGTATCCGGGACAGGGAATGGC. Its translation is CASSVSGTGNG. The whole CDR3 protein is CASSVSGTGNGYTF.

Details on this clone: The read stops 3 residues short of the end of the CDR3; the missing end is completed from the germline J gene. The chain carries TRBV18 and TRBJ1-1; 7 nucleotides align to TRBD1. Germline CDR1 is KGHSH and CDR2 is LQKENI. V shed 6 bases and J 5 bases; nucleotides not matched to a gene: 12. The CDR3 has 15 residues. CDR3 region: CASSDRTGVWTEAFF. CDR3 DNA, as far as it was read: TGTGCCAGCTCGGACAGGACCGGTGTATGGACTGAA. The whole variable domain, filled in from reference TRBV18 and TRBJ1-1, reads NAGVMQNPRHLVRRRGQEARLRCSPMKGHSHVYWYRQLPEEGLKFMVYLQKENIIDESGMPKERFSAEFPKEGPSILRIQQVVRGDSAAYFCASSDRTGVWTEAFFGQGTRLTVV.

Points on this clone: The sequence runs out 3 residues before the end of the CDR3; the remainder is reconstructed from the germline J gene. The chain carries TRBV7-1 and TRBJ2-1, with 14 positions matching TRBD2. TRBV7-1 is flagged as an ORF with uncertain function. J gave up 0 bases and V 3 bases, and 13 bases lay outside the gene matches. The CDR3 contains 21 residues. The CDR3 spells CASSSPSGTSGGPASYNEQFF. The covered CDR3 bases are TGTGCCAGCAGCTCCCCCTCCGGGACTAGCGGGGGACCCGCCTCCTACAATGAG.

Comments on this clone: The CDR3 end falls 3 residues outside the read, so it is completed with the germline J gene. This chain joins TRBV7-9 and TRBJ2-3; perhaps TRBD2 as D (7 bases). From germline, CDR1 is SEHNR and CDR2 FQNEAQ (reference sequence). The CDR3 contains 13 residues. Trimming removed 8 bases from V and 4 bases from J, with 13 bases in between. The part of the CDR3 DNA that was read is TGTGCCAGCCAAGGGGGGGCTTCAGATACG. It is translated as CASQGGASDT. The full CDR3 is CASQGGASDTQYF.

Details on this clone: The observed sequence ends 3 residues before the CDR3 terminus, with the missing tail filled in from the germline J gene. This chain connects TRBV7-6 to TRBJ2-7, with D maybe TRBD1 (5 bases). Germline V gene lookup returns CDR1 SGHVS and CDR2 FNYEAQ. CDR3 length: 14 amino acids. The ends were cut back, 5 bases at V and 5 bases at J, with 16 bases in the middle. The part of the CDR3 DNA that was read is TGTGCCAGCAGCCCGGACAAGGTGTACAACGAG. Translating gives CASSPDKVYNE. The entire CDR3 protein is CASSPDKVYNEQYF. The complete variable domain, with remaining parts taken from reference TRBV7-6 and TRBJ2-7, reads GAGVSQSPRYKVTKRGQDVALRCDPISGHVSLYWYRQALGQGPEFLTYFNYEAQQDKSGLPNDRFSAERPEGSISTLTIQRTEQRDSAMYRCASSPDKVYNEQYFGPGTRLTVT.

Remarks on this clone: The DNA ends 3 residues before the CDR3 does, and the rest of the CDR3 is filled in from the germline J gene. This chain links TRBV2 with TRBJ2-4; D is undetermined. The germline V gene has CDR1 SNHLY and CDR2 FYNNEI. V was cut by 3 bases and J by 0 bases, with 6 bases left in between. The CDR3 covers 14 residues. The CDR3: CASSESLAKNIQYF. The sequenced part of the CDR3 DNA is TGTGCCAGCAGTGAGTCTCTAGCCAAAAACATT.

For this clone: The DNA ends 3 residues before the CDR3 does, and the rest of the CDR3 is filled in from the germline J gene. This chain joins TRBV2 and TRBJ2-3, with a possible D match to TRBD1 (6 bases). The V end was cut by 6 bases, the J end by 4 bases, with 23 bases between. The CDR3 spans 17 residues. The germline V gene has CDR1 SNHLY and CDR2 FYNNEI. CDR3 sequence reads: CASSADGTPAPADTQYF. The part of the CDR3 DNA that was read is TGTGCCAGCAGCGCCGACGGGACACCCGCGCCGGCAGATACG.

Partial CDR3 DNA: TGTGCCTGGGGAGACAGGGGAGGCCTCTCTGGGGCCAACGTA. It encodes CAWGDRGGLSGANV. The full CDR3 protein is CAWGDRGGLSGANVLFF. The V gene is TRBV30, the J gene TRBJ1-4; 8 bases map to TRBD1. The CDR3 end falls 3 residues outside the read, so it is completed with the germline J gene. From germline, CDR1 is GTSNPN and CDR2 SVGIG (reference sequence). This CDR3 contains 17 residues.

Notes on this clone: Read sequence stops 3 residues before the CDR3 end, and the germline J gene provides the missing end. This chain joins TRBV14 and TRBJ2-7; D remains unclear. V was cut by 3 bases and J by 0 bases, with 9 bases left in between. The CDR3 spans 14 residues. Germline CDR1 reads SGHDN; CDR2 reads FVKESK. CDR3 loop: CASSHKPSSYEQYF. CDR3 DNA (partial): TGTGCCAGCAGCCATAAGCCTAGCTCCTACGAG.

Remarks on this clone: The sequenced fragment ends 3 residues before the CDR3 boundary, so the rest is inferred from the germline J gene. The chain is built from TRBV19 and TRBJ2-2, with TRBD2 matching over 8 bases. This CDR3 region has 14 residues. Trimming at V came to 4 bases and at J to 6 bases, leaving 4 bases not matched to a gene. Per germline, CDR1 LNHDA and CDR2 SQIVND (reference sequence). The CDR3 loop reads CASSNRRGAGELFF. The DNA read from the CDR3 is TGTGCCAGTAGTAATCGGCGGGGGGCCGGGGAG.

As to this clone: With the read ending 3 residues before the CDR3 end, the germline J gene is used to fill in that end. The chain recombines TRBV20-1 with TRBJ2-6, with a tentative D call TRBD2 (5 bases). Per the germline V gene, CDR1 is DFQATT and CDR2 is SNEGSKA (reference sequence). Trimming stripped 0 bases from V and 0 bases from J, with 6 bases between. The CDR3 extends over 15 amino acids. CDR3 loop: CSARDRGSGANVLTF. Partial CDR3 DNA: TGCAGTGCTAGAGATCGGGGCTCTGGGGCCAACGTC.

Regarding this clone: The read terminates 3 residues ahead of where the CDR3 ends, so the germline J gene completes it. The chain recombines TRBV7-9 with TRBJ1-6, with D perhaps TRBD1 (6 bases). Trimming took off 0 bases at V and 8 bases at J, with 11 bases between the two ends. The CDR3 spans 15 residues. In germline, CDR1 is SEHNR, CDR2 FQNEAQ (reference sequence). The CDR3: CASSLADRLYSPLHF. The part of the CDR3 DNA that was read is TGTGCCAGCAGCTTAGCTGACAGGTTGTATTCACCC.

The CDR3: CASTRTGGGSNYGYTF. The DNA read from the CDR3 is TGTGCCAGCACCCGGACAGGGGGCGGGTCTAACTATGGC. The rearrangement links TRBV6-2 or TRBV6-3 to TRBJ1-2; 11 bases fit TRBD1. The CDR3 is cut off 3 residues early in the read; its end comes from the germline J gene. This CDR3 is built from 16 residues. The V gene's germline CDR1 is MNHEY and CDR2 SVGEGT. Trimming cost V 7 bases and J 0 bases; bases outside gene matches: 7.

With regard to this clone: The read comes to an end 3 residues before the CDR3 does, leaving the germline J gene to fill in the end. The chain recombines TRBV7-2 with TRBJ2-2; no reliable D call. CDR3 length equals 14 residues. The germline V gene encodes CDR1 SGHTA and CDR2 FQGNSA. CDR3 bases read: TGTGCCAGCAGCGAGACACCTTATAATTCACCG. This codes for CASSETPYNSP. In full, the CDR3 reads CASSETPYNSPLFF.

A word on this clone: The read comes to an end 3 residues before the CDR3 does, leaving the germline J gene to fill in the end. The rearrangement uses TRBV20-1 and TRBJ2-3; 15 bases agree with TRBD2. The CDR3 spans 15 residues. Germline CDR1 and CDR2: DFQATT and SNEGSKA (reference sequence). The junction had 5 bases not matched to a gene; V was cut back by 6 bases and J by 4 bases. The CDR3 is CSATGLAGGADTQYF. The sequenced CDR3 bases are TGCAGTGCCACCGGACTAGCGGGGGGGGCAGATACG.

With respect to this clone: The read is 3 residues too short to cover the CDR3 end, so that end is filled in from the germline J gene. The gene calls are TRBV12-3 or TRBV12-4 and TRBJ1-5; D might be TRBD1 (6 bases). The CDR3 is 13 residues long. With 5 bases removed from V and 4 bases from J, the gap between germline ends came to 9 bases. The sequenced CDR3 bases are TGTGCCAGCAGTCCACAGGGTAATCAGCCC. Its protein product is CASSPQGNQP. The whole CDR3 sequence reads CASSPQGNQPQHF.

This CDR3 reads CASSLSGTGVYRGENIQYF. CDR3 DNA, as far as it was read: TGTGCCAGTAGTCTCTCTGGGACAGGGGTTTACCGGGGGGAAAACATT. The J gene is TRBJ2-4, the V gene TRBV19, with 10 positions matching TRBD1. The CDR3 is cut off 3 residues early in the read; its end comes from the germline J gene. Germline V CDR1 and CDR2: LNHDA, SQIVND (reference sequence). The trim removed 5 bases at V and 5 bases at J, leaving 18 bases unmatched. This CDR3 is 19 amino acids long.

Points on this clone: The read comes to an end 3 residues before the CDR3 does, leaving the germline J gene to fill in the end. The V call is TRBV7-3, the J call TRBJ1-2; 7 nucleotides agree with TRBD1. The CDR3 is 16 amino acids. The V gene's germline CDR1 is SGHTA and CDR2 FQGTGA. CDR3 bases read: TGTGCCAGCAGCTTAAGGGCAGGGGGGCGTCCCTACGAC. Amino acid sequence: CASSLRAGGRPYD. The CDR3 as a whole reads CASSLRAGGRPYDYTF.

As concerns this clone: From the germline J gene comes the end of the CDR3, since the read stops 3 residues before it. The rearrangement uses TRBV5-1 and TRBJ2-7; 14 positions agree with TRBD2. From germline, CDR1 is SGHRS and CDR2 YFSETQ. The J segment lost 4 bases and the V segment lost 3 bases, leaving 3 bases of the junction unmatched. This CDR3 region has 15 residues. Incomplete CDR3 DNA: TGCGCCAGCAGCTGGACTAGCGGGGGGCCTTACGAG. Its protein product is CASSWTSGGPYE. The full CDR3 reads CASSWTSGGPYEQYF.

Worth noting for this clone: The DNA ends 3 residues before the CDR3 does, and the rest of the CDR3 is filled in from the germline J gene. V and J are TRBV5-1 and TRBJ2-3, with unresolved D. The CDR3 sequence is 13 residues long. Germline V gene lookup returns CDR1 SGHRS and CDR2 YFSETQ. Trimming removed 7 bases from V and 2 bases from J, with 11 bases in between. Incomplete CDR3 DNA: TGCGCCAGCGCCGGTTCATTCACAGATACG. This translates into CASAGSFTDT. The full-length CDR3 reads as CASAGSFTDTQYF.

In regard to this clone: The CDR3 end is not reached by the read, which stops 3 residues before it; the germline J gene fills it in. The chain joins TRBV2 to TRBJ2-7; D not certain. The CDR3 extends over 14 amino acids. Germline V gene data show CDR1 as SNHLY and CDR2 as FYNNEI. V was cut by 6 bases and J by 2 bases, with 14 bases left in between. CDR3 amino acids: CASRARRGPYEQYF. Incomplete CDR3 DNA: TGTGCCAGCAGGGCCAGGCGTGGGCCCTACGAG. The complete variable domain, with remaining parts taken from reference TRBV2 and TRBJ2-7, reads EPEVTQTPSHQVTQMGQEVILRCVPISNHLYFYWYRQILGQKVEFLVSFYNNEISEKSEIFDDQFSVERPDGSNFTLKIRSTKLEDSAMYFCASRARRGPYEQYFGPGTRLTVT.

For this clone: The sequenced fragment ends 3 residues before the CDR3 boundary, so the rest is inferred from the germline J gene. This rearrangement joins TRBV7-3 to TRBJ2-5; 8 bases agree with TRBD2. The V gene's germline CDR1 is SGHTA and CDR2 FQGTGA. The CDR3 length is 13 residues. The ends lost 9 bases at V and 5 bases at J; junction bases unmatched: 8. CDR3 sequence reads: CASSGAAGETQYF. The CDR3 bases that were read are TGTGCCAGTAGCGGGGCGGCGGGGGAGACC.

Points on this clone: Read sequence stops 3 residues before the CDR3 end, and the germline J gene provides the missing end. This chain uses TRBV13 with TRBJ2-1, with TRBD1 as a possible D gene (6 bases). CDR1 is PRHDT, CDR2 FYEKMQ, per germline (reference sequence). The CDR3 has 13 amino acids. The V end was cut by 8 bases, the J end by 7 bases, with 15 bases between. CDR3 region: CASGGGPLNEQFF. The CDR3 bases that were read are TGTGCCAGCGGGGGCGGGCCTCTTAATGAG.

As for this clone: The read stops 3 residues short of the end of the CDR3; the missing end is completed from the germline J gene. The chain couples TRBV12-5 to TRBJ2-3; 7 bases align to TRBD2. CDR1 and CDR2 from the germline V gene are LGHNT and FRNRAP. CDR3 length equals 19 residues. CDR3 DNA, as far as it was read: TGTGCTAGTGGTTTGGTAAAGGTGTCTAGGGTGTCCCCCGGGGGGACG. Protein sequence: CASGLVKVSRVSPGGT. The full-length CDR3 reads as CASGLVKVSRVSPGGTQYF.